This passage covers 12 T cell receptor beta chains from one sample sequenced in a study of identical twins. TCRdb re-analysed the 5' RACE reads in MiXCR, keeping a single row per CDR3 protein. The table shows roughly 540,000 distinct CDR3 sequences, with 22% occurring only once. These data also formed part of another study, on T cells expressing NK-cell markers.

Sequencing was carried out using CD4+ T cells sorted from blood. The receptors derive from a young woman in good health.

This clonotype was seen only a few times. V usage is TRBV5-1 and J usage is TRBJ1-1, with 11 bases identical to TRBD1. CDR1 is SGHRS and CDR2 is YFSETQ in the germline V gene. CDR3 length: 15 amino acids. J gave up 7 bases and V 9 bases, and 14 bases lay outside the gene matches. For the CDR3, the DNA is TGCGCCACCACTTTGATTCCCGGGACAGGGGGTGAAGCTTTCTTT. It encodes CATTLIPGTGGEAFF.

This chain links TRBV13 with TRBJ2-5; possible D gene TRBD2, 6 bases. From germline, CDR1 is PRHDT and CDR2 FYEKMQ (reference sequence). The CDR3 covers 15 residues. The ends were cut back, 3 bases at V and 5 bases at J, with 16 bases in the middle. The CDR3 DNA reads TGTGCCAGCAGCTTCTTACTAGCTAAGGAGGAGACCCAGTACTTC. Protein sequence: CASSFLLAKEETQYF. The full variable domain, its missing parts supplied by reference TRBV13 and TRBJ2-5, is AAGVIQSPRHLIKEKRETATLKCYPIPRHDTVYWYQQGPGQDPQFLISFYEKMQSDKGSIPDRFSAQQFSDYHSELNMSSLELGDSALYFCASSFLLAKEETQYFGPGTRLLVL.

The rearrangement uses TRBV7-3 and TRBJ2-7; 7 nucleotides match TRBD1. The CDR3 runs to 14 residues. Trimming took 1 base from V and 3 from J; bases not matched to a gene: 3. Germline V gives CDR1 SGHTA, CDR2 FQGTGA. CDR3 loop: CASSLIDRDYEQYF. The CDR3 region has the DNA TGTGCCAGCAGCTTAATTGACAGGGACTACGAGCAGTACTTC.

In DNA, the CDR3 is TGTGCCATCAGTGCAGCAGGGTCCTACGAGCAGTACTTC. Translating gives CAISAAGSYEQYF. This chain joins TRBV10-3 and TRBJ2-7, with D perhaps TRBD1 (5 bases). The V and J ends lost 4 bases and 1 base respectively, with 8 bases between them. Germline CDR1 reads ENHRY; CDR2 reads SYGVKD. CDR3 length: 13 amino acids.

This clonotype was seen repeatedly, ten times or more. The V call is TRBV29-1, the J call TRBJ2-1; D uncertain. V gave up 4 bases and J gave up 0 bases, with 10 bases separating them. Germline assignment: CDR1 SQVTM and CDR2 ANQGSEA. This CDR3 has 14 amino acids. The CDR3 DNA reads as TGCAGCGTTGTAGTTTATAGCTCCTACAATGAGCAGTTCTTC. Translating it yields CSVVVYSSYNEQFF.

This sequence joins TRBV20-1 and TRBJ1-2; D is ambiguous. Per germline, CDR1 DFQATT and CDR2 SNEGSKA (reference sequence). The CDR3 extends over 11 amino acids. Trimming took 7 bases from V and 5 from J, leaving 11 bases between them. The CDR3 DNA reads as TGCAGTGGAACAACTGATTATGGCTACACCTTC. Translating gives CSGTTDYGYTF.

This clonotype has a handful of counts. The gene calls are TRBV5-1 and TRBJ2-2, with 7 positions matching TRBD1. V lost 0 bases, J lost 7 bases, and 6 bases stayed unmatched. CDR3 size: 15 residues. Germline lookup yields CDR1 SGHRS and CDR2 YFSETQ. As DNA, the CDR3 is TGCGCCAGCAGCTTGGAGGGGGCGCGGAGCGGGGAGCTGTTTTTT. Its translation: CASSLEGARSGELFF. The full variable domain, completed using reference TRBV5-1 and TRBJ2-2, is KAGVTQTPRYLIKTRGQQVTLSCSPISGHRSVSWYQQTPGQGLQFLFEYFSETQRNKGNFPGRFSGRQFSNSRSEMNVSTLELGDSALYLCASSLEGARSGELFFGEGSRLTVL.

The J gene is TRBJ2-1, the V gene TRBV20-1; a possible D gene is TRBD2 (5 bases). This CDR3 is 15 amino acids long. V lost 4 bases, J lost 2 bases, and 15 bases lay in between. Germline values: CDR1 DFQATT, CDR2 SNEGSKA (reference sequence). The CDR3 DNA follows: TGCAGTGCTACCTTTGAGGGAAGTCCCTACAATGAGCAGTTCTTC. It yields the protein CSATFEGSPYNEQFF.

This rearrangement joins TRBV20-1 to TRBJ1-1, with TRBD1 matching over 7 bases. V lost 7 bases, J lost 3 bases, and 2 bases stayed unmatched. There are 11 residues in the CDR3. The V gene's germline CDR1 is DFQATT and CDR2 SNEGSKA (reference sequence). This CDR3 reads CSVQGDTEAFF. The CDR3 DNA sequence: TGCAGTGTTCAGGGGGACACTGAAGCTTTCTTT.

This rearrangement joins TRBV11-3 to TRBJ2-1, with D possibly being TRBD2 (6 bases). From germline, CDR1 is SGHNT and CDR2 YENEEA. The CDR3 has 14 amino acids. Trimming removed 0 bases from V and 7 bases from J, with 10 bases in between. Here the CDR3 reads CASSLDWTTNEQFF. In DNA, the CDR3 is TGTGCCAGCAGCTTAGACTGGACTACGAATGAGCAGTTCTTC.

This clonotype was seen a handful of times. The chain is built from TRBV12-3 or TRBV12-4 and TRBJ2-1; D ambiguous. V lost 3 bases and J lost 8, with 17 bases in between. The CDR3 runs 15 residues. The CDR3 protein is CASSFSLTSSHEQFF. The CDR3 DNA is TGTGCCAGCAGTTTTAGCCTTACCTCGAGTCATGAGCAGTTCTTC.

The gene calls are TRBV15 and TRBJ1-1, with TRBD1 as a possible D gene (6 bases). This CDR3 region has 12 residues. V dropped 5 bases and J dropped 5 bases, with 9 bases sitting between them. Germline V gene data show CDR1 as LNHNV and CDR2 as YYDKDF (reference sequence). Written as DNA, the CDR3 is TGTGCCACCAGCGCAGGGGATACTGAAGCTTTCTTT. The encoded protein is CATSAGDTEAFF.